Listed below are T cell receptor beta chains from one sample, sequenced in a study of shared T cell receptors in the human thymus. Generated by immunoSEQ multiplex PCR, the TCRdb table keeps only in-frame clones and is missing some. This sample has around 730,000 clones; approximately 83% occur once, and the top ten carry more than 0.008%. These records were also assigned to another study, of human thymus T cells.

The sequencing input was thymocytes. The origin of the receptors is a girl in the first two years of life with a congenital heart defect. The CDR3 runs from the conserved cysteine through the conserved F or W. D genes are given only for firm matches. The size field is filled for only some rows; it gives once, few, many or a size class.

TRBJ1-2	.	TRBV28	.	TGTGCCAGCAGTTTAGCGGGGGGAGCTAACTATGGCTACACCTTC	CASSLAGGANYGYTF
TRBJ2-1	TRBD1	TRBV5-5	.	TGTGCCAGCAGCTTGTGGGTACAGGGGAATGAGCAGTTCTTC	CASSLWVQGNEQFF
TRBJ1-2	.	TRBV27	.	TGTGCCACCGTATCGGGTCTCGGCTACACCTTC	CATVSGLGYTF
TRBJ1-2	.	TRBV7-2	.	TGTGCCAGCAGCCTCTCGGGGGGGGGCGTAACGTGGGGAGGCTACACCTTC	CASSLSGGGVTWGGYTF
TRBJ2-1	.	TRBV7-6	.	TGTGCCAGCAGCCTCTCGGACTACCATTACAATGAGCAGTTCTTC	CASSLSDYHYNEQFF
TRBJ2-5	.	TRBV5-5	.	TGTGCCAGCAGACTAGACTGGGAAGAGACCCAGTACTTC	CASRLDWEETQYF
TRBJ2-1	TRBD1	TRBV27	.	TGTGCCAGCAGCCTCAGGGGGCAAATGTACAATGAGCAGTTCTTC	CASSLRGQMYNEQFF
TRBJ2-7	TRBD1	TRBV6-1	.	TGTGCCAGCAGTAAAGACCCGGGACAGGGGGCCTACGAGCAGTACTTC	CASSKDPGQGAYEQYF
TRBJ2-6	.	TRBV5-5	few	TGTGCCAGCAGCTTTGGGGCAGCTAACTCTGGGGCCAACGTCCTGACTTTC	CASSFGAANSGANVLTF
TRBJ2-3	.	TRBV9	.	TGTGCCAGCAGCCCACTTCTGCGTCGAACAGATACGCAGTATTTT	CASSPLLRRTDTQYF
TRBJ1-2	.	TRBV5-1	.	TGCGCCAGCAGAACCGAGTTCGACAGCCTCTACACCTTC	CASRTEFDSLYTF
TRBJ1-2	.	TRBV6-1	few	TGTGCCAGCAGTGAACCACTCCGCGGGGACTCTGGGAATGGCTACACCTTC	CASSEPLRGDSGNGYTF
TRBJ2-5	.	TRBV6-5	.	TGTGCCAGCAGTTACGGCCCCCAAGAGACCCAGTACTTC	CASSYGPQETQYF
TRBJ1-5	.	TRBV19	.	TGTGCCAGTAACCCTCGGGGGATCTATAGCAATCAGCCCCAGCATTTT	CASNPRGIYSNQPQHF
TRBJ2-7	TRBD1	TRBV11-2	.	TGTGCCAGCAGCGAGGACAGGGTGGCGGGCTACGAGCAGTACTTC	CASSEDRVAGYEQYF
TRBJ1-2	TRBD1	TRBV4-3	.	TGCGCCAGCAGCCAAGATAGGAGTCCCCGGGACAGGCGATCAAACTATGGCTACACCTTC	CASSQDRSPRDRRSNYGYTF
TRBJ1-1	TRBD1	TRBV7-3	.	TGTGCCAGCAGCTTACGACAGGGCGTGAACACTGAAGCTTTCTTT	CASSLRQGVNTEAFF
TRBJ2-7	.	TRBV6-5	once	TGTGCCAGCAGTTACAGGGACAACTCCTACGAGCAGTACTTC	CASSYRDNSYEQYF
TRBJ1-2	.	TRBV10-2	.	TGCGCCAGCAGTGAGAGCTGGCAGGGCTATGGCTACACCTTC	CASSESWQGYGYTF
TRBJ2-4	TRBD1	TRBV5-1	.	TGCGCCAGCAGTTCCTACCCGACAGGGTTGAGGGTCATTCAGTACTTC	CASSSYPTGLRVIQYF
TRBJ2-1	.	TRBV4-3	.	TGCGCCAGCAGCCAAGAAAGGGGGGGCACCGTATCCTACAATGAGCAGTTCTTC	CASSQERGGTVSYNEQFF
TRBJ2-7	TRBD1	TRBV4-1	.	TGCGCCAGCAGCCAACCCACTAGACAGGGCCCGTCGGAGGAGCAGTACTTC	CASSQPTRQGPSEEQYF
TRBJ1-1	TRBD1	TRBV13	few	TGTGCCAGCAGCTTAGGCCGCGGGACAGGCGGCACTGAAGCTTTCTTT	CASSLGRGTGGTEAFF
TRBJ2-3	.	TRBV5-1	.	TGCGCCAGCGCAGGGGATACGCAGTATTTT	CASAGDTQYF
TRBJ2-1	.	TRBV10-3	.	TGTGCCATCAGCAGTCAATACAATGAGCAGTTCTTC	CAISSQYNEQFF
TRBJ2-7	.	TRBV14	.	TGTGCCAGCAGCCAACCCGACAGTATAGACGAGCAGTACTTC	CASSQPDSIDEQYF
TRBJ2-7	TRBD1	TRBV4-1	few	TGCGCCAGCAGCCCTCTCCGGGACAGGGAGAAGGACGAGCAGTACTTC	CASSPLRDREKDEQYF
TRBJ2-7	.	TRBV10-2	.	TGCGCCAGCAGTGAGTCGCAGGGGCAGTTCTACGAGCAGTACTTC	CASSESQGQFYEQYF
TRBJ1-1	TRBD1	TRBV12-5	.	TGTGCTAGTGGTTTGATGGGACAGGAACGAAAGAACACTGAAGCTTTCTTT	CASGLMGQERKNTEAFF
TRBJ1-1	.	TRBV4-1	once	TGCGCCAGCACCTCCCCTAAGGGCAGGGTCAAGGAGGGCACTGAAGCTTTCTTT	CASTSPKGRVKEGTEAFF
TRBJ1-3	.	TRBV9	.	TGTGCCAGCAGCCCCTGGGAGGGGCTAGGGGCCTCTGGAAACACCATATATTTT	CASSPWEGLGASGNTIYF
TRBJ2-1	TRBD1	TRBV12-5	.	TGTGCTAGTGGTTTGGTACTAAGGGACAGGGCTTACAATGAGCAGTTCTTC	CASGLVLRDRAYNEQFF
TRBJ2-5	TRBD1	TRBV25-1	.	TGTGCCAGCAGGGGCCCCCAGGGGGCCTTCGGGGAGACCCAGTACTTC	CASRGPQGAFGETQYF
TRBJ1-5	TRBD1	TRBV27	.	TGTGCCAGCAGTCGACACAGGGGCTCACACCAAAATCAGCCCCAGCATTTT	CASSRHRGSHQNQPQHF
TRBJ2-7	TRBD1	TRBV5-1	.	TGCGCCAGCAGCTTGGAGGCGGACAGGGGGTTCTACGAGCAGTACTTC	CASSLEADRGFYEQYF
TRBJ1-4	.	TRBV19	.	TGTGCCAGTAGCCGACGGAGGAATGAAAAACTGTTTTTT	CASSRRRNEKLFF
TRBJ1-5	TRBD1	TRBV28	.	TGTGCCAGCAGTTATCTAGACAGGGAAGATCAGCCCCAGCATTTT	CASSYLDREDQPQHF